Included here is one T cell receptor (beta chain) sequence, with context. What it binds is not known. These data originate in a study of cytomegalovirus exposure and HLA in healthy donors. Study details: The platform used for the approximately 130 validation repertoires matched that of the 650 to 750 first-cohort repertoires, a later analysis reported. Regarding the study as a whole: For cytomegalovirus status, the classifier reportedly gave diagnoses with high specificity and sensitivity. Investigators reported around 150 TCR beta chains as tied to cytomegalovirus. According to a later analysis, TCR clusters from the first cohort tended to co-occur in the 120 or so validation repertoires.

The protocol was immunoSEQ multiplex PCR, while the TCRdb copy is restricted to in-frame clones and leaves out a portion. The sample shows 150,000 to 200,000 clones, about nine tenths of them seen only once. This CDR3 region has 15 residues. Germline loops: CDR1 SGHAT, CDR2 FQNNGV. With 2 bases clipped from V and 2 bases from J, the junction kept 6 bases outside the gene matches. The chain has TRBV11-2 and TRBJ2-7; 7 nucleotides match TRBD1. This receptor was obtained from a woman in her 30s in good health and CMV-seronegative. The specimen was PBMCs. The chain's CDR3 is CASSLTAGTAYEQYF. CDR3 nucleotides: TGTGCCAGCAGCTTAACGGCCGGGACAGCCTACGAGCAGTACTTC.